The sequence of this T cell receptor (beta chain) was determined in a study of cytomegalovirus exposure and HLA in healthy donors. Overall study context: Early released data comprised approximately 85 million unique TCRs from HLA-typed donors.

Every donor was a healthy person donating bone marrow. Both 60 Vbeta primers and 13 Jbeta primers went into the PCR. Some clones are missing from TCRdb's copy, which holds only in-frame ones; the method was immunoSEQ multiplex PCR. Here the sample spans tens of thousands of clones, about 70% being singletons. CDR1 is SNHLY, CDR2 FYNNEI, per germline. V lost 7 bases and J 7 bases, leaving 11 bases between the germline ends. This CDR3 spans 12 amino acids. V and J are TRBV2 and TRBJ2-1; no clear D. The TCR comes from a man in his thirties or forties in good health and CMV-seronegative. The sample taken for sequencing was PBMCs. CDR3 residues: CASIVWPNEQFF. The DNA of the CDR3 is TGTGCCAGCATCGTATGGCCAAATGAGCAGTTCTTC.